The 23 T cell receptor beta chains in this list originate from one sample, sequenced in a study of T-cell reconstitution after alpha-beta-depleted transplantation in children. Preparation of the TCRbeta library involved a method that used unique molecular identifiers. TCRdb re-analysed the PCR reads in MiXCR, keeping a single row per CDR3 protein. This table holds about 360,000 distinct CDR3 sequences, approximately 12% found once. Specimen: PBMCs, collected from the stem cell graft. Receptor source: a human donor who donated a stem cell graft to a child with Fanconi anemia.

This clonotype occurred a few times. The chain uses TRBV30 and TRBJ2-5; 8 bases line up with TRBD2. J was trimmed by 5 bases and V by 3 bases; bases with no gene match: 5. The CDR3 is 13 residues long. Germline CDR1 and CDR2: GTSNPN and SVGIG (reference sequence). The CDR3 DNA reads as TGTGCCTGGAGCACGGGGGGGCAGGAGACCCAGTACTTC. This encodes CAWSTGGQETQYF.

The chain employs TRBV6-6 and TRBJ2-7, with D possibly being TRBD2 (6 bases). The CDR3 is 12 residues long. V was cut by 5 bases and J by 9 bases, with 14 bases left in between. CDR1 and CDR2 (germline): MNHNY, SVGAGI (reference sequence). The CDR3: CASSPRGNVQYV. The CDR3 DNA reads TGTGCCAGCAGTCCCCGCGGGAATGTGCAGTACGTC.

This clonotype was recorded at least ten times. The chain carries TRBV5-1 and TRBJ2-5; D is unresolved. In germline, CDR1 is SGHRS, CDR2 YFSETQ. CDR3 length equals 13 residues. Trimming removed 0 bases at V and 0 bases at J, with 3 bases between. CDR3: CASSLGDQETQYF. The CDR3 bases are TGCGCCAGCAGCTTGGGGGACCAAGAGACCCAGTACTTC.

This clonotype occurred many times. This chain connects TRBV18 to TRBJ2-1, with TRBD1 matching over 7 bases. Looked up from germline, CDR1 is KGHSH and CDR2 is LQKENI. The CDR3 totals 16 residues. V shed 3 bases and J 6 bases; nucleotides not matched to a gene: 11. Here the CDR3 reads CASSPGVRGSGNEQFF. The CDR3 nucleotides read TGTGCCAGCTCACCTGGCGTCAGGGGGAGCGGCAATGAGCAGTTCTTC.

The chain joins TRBV20-1 to TRBJ1-1, with TRBD1 as a possible D gene (5 bases). The CDR3 is made up of 13 amino acids. Germline values: CDR1 DFQATT, CDR2 SNEGSKA (reference sequence). V was trimmed by 6 bases and J by 5 bases, leaving 16 bases between them. DNA for the CDR3: TGCAGTGCCCCGGGACTTGGGGGGACTGAAGCTTTCTTT. Translating gives CSAPGLGGTEAFF.

This clonotype was counted many times. This chain connects TRBV27 to TRBJ1-5, with D uncertain. CDR1 is MNHEY and CDR2 is SMNVEV in the germline V gene (reference sequence). This CDR3 region has 17 residues. V was trimmed by 3 bases and J by 1 base, leaving 16 bases between them. CDR3 DNA: TGTGCCAGCAGTTTTTCCCCCCCGGCAGCCAGCAATCAGCCCCAGCATTTT. This sequence encodes CASSFSPPAASNQPQHF.

The DNA for the CDR3 is TGTGCCAGCAGCTTAGCCGGAGGGGGGAGGGAGACCCAGTACTTC. Its translation is CASSLAGGGRETQYF. V is TRBV11-2 and J is TRBJ2-5; perhaps D is TRBD1 or TRBD2 (6 bases each). Trimming took 1 base from V and 5 from J, leaving 14 bases between them. Germline CDR1 and CDR2: SGHAT and FQNNGV. The CDR3 length is 15 residues.

This clonotype came up many times. V usage is TRBV7-9 and J usage is TRBJ2-1; the D is unclear. Germline CDR1 is SEHNR and CDR2 is FQNEAQ (reference sequence). Deletions cut 3 bases from V and 4 bases from J, with 10 bases between. The CDR3 sequence is 14 residues long. DNA of the CDR3: TGTGCCAGCAGCTTGGACGGACGGTACAATGAGCAGTTCTTC. Residues: CASSLDGRYNEQFF.

The chain carries TRBV12-3 or TRBV12-4 and TRBJ1-1; D remains ambiguous. The CDR3 extends over 12 amino acids. V was trimmed by 3 bases and J by 5 bases, leaving 7 bases between them. The DNA for the CDR3 is TGTGCCAGCAGTTTCCTAGGGACTGAAGCTTTCTTT. It is translated as CASSFLGTEAFF.

This clonotype was seen many times. The genes are TRBV11-1 and TRBJ2-1; 11 nucleotides match TRBD2. The length of the CDR3 is 19 residues. V lost 4 bases, J lost 0 bases, and 11 bases stayed unmatched. The germline gives CDR1 SGHAT, CDR2 FQDESV (reference sequence). CDR3 in DNA: TGTGCCAGCAGCTACCCGACTAGCGGGGCCGCTAGCTCCTACAATGAGCAGTTCTTC. This sequence encodes CASSYPTSGAASSYNEQFF. The full variable domain, rest sourced from reference TRBV11-1 and TRBJ2-1, is EAEVAQSPRYKITEKSQAVAFWCDPISGHATLYWYRQILGQGPELLVQFQDESVVDDSQLPKDRFSAERLKGVDSTLKIQPAELGDSAMYLCASSYPTSGAASSYNEQFFGPGTRLTVL.

The chain has TRBV20-1 and TRBJ1-4; D uncertain. Trimming pared 1 base from V and 3 bases from J, leaving 12 bases between. Germline V gene lookup returns CDR1 DFQATT and CDR2 SNEGSKA (reference sequence). The CDR3 totals 15 residues. This chain's CDR3 is CSARGRRMANEKLFF. The DNA for the CDR3 is TGCAGTGCTAGAGGGAGGCGAATGGCTAATGAAAAACTGTTTTTT.

The sample holds many counts of this clonotype. The V and J genes are TRBV20-1 and TRBJ2-5; D gene ambiguous. Trimming pared 6 bases from V and 2 bases from J, leaving 25 bases between. Germline CDR1 and CDR2: DFQATT and SNEGSKA (reference sequence). The CDR3 is made up of 17 amino acids. CDR3 nucleotide sequence: TGCAGTGCACTCGACGTCTCTAGAAGGCAGGAGCAAGAGACCCAGTACTTC. It codes for CSALDVSRRQEQETQYF.

This chain uses TRBV20-1 with TRBJ1-2; D might be TRBD1 (5 bases). V was trimmed by 1 base and J by 4 bases, leaving 7 bases between them. Per the germline V gene, CDR1 is DFQATT and CDR2 is SNEGSKA (reference sequence). The CDR3 consists of 12 residues. The CDR3 sequence is CSARAGPYGYTF. The CDR3 DNA is TGCAGTGCTAGAGCAGGGCCCTATGGCTACACCTTC.

This clonotype was counted ten times or more. The rearrangement joins TRBV12-3 or TRBV12-4 to TRBJ1-2, with a weak D call TRBD1 (5 bases). The CDR3 is 11 residues long. V dropped 4 bases and J dropped 8 bases, with 8 bases sitting between them. Written as DNA, the CDR3 is TGTGCCAGCAGTTCAGGGATCGGCTACACCTTC. This gives the protein CASSSGIGYTF.

This clonotype was found a few times. The chain recombines TRBV5-1 with TRBJ1-4, with D perhaps matching TRBD1 (6 bases). Germline V gives CDR1 SGHRS, CDR2 YFSETQ. V lost 4 bases and J 2 bases, leaving 9 bases between the germline ends. The CDR3 covers 14 residues. CDR3 residues: CASSQGGTNEKLFF. In DNA, the CDR3 is TGCGCCAGCAGCCAAGGGGGGACTAATGAAAAACTGTTTTTT.

This clonotype was seen many times. V gene TRBV27 combines with J gene TRBJ2-3; 9 bases agree with TRBD1. In germline, CDR1 is MNHEY, CDR2 SMNVEV (reference sequence). V lost 4 bases and J lost 1; bases outside the gene matches: 6. The CDR3 has 16 residues. The chain's CDR3 is CASSSYGQGRTDTQYF. The CDR3 nucleotides read TGTGCCAGCAGTTCCTATGGACAGGGGCGCACAGATACGCAGTATTTT.

This clonotype has ten or more counts. V usage is TRBV20-1 and J usage is TRBJ2-3; 7 bases align to TRBD2. From germline, CDR1 is DFQATT and CDR2 SNEGSKA (reference sequence). The V gene end was trimmed by 4 bases and the J gene end by 4 bases; junction bases not matched to a gene: 5. CDR3 length: 13 residues. In DNA form, the CDR3 reads TGCAGTGCTAATCAAGCGGGGCCAGATACGCAGTATTTT. Translating gives CSANQAGPDTQYF.

This clonotype came up a few times. The chain recombines TRBV7-6 with TRBJ2-1; no clear D gene. Trimming took 1 base from V and 8 from J, leaving 12 bases between them. The CDR3 totals 14 residues. The germline CDR1 and CDR2 sequences are SGHVS and FNYEAQ. The CDR3 DNA reads TGTGCCAGCAGCTTAGATGGGATCGCCTATGAGCAGTTCTTC. Translating it yields CASSLDGIAYEQFF.

This clonotype came up a few times. The chain employs TRBV12-3 or TRBV12-4 and TRBJ1-4; 7 positions match TRBD1. Losses at the gene ends were 6 bases for V and 7 bases for J; bases not matched to a gene: 11. There are 15 residues in the CDR3. The CDR3, as DNA: TGTGCCAGCAGACAGGGGAACAGTGGAGGTGAAAAACTGTTTTTT. Translated, it gives CASRQGNSGGEKLFF.

This clonotype was detected a few times. The V gene is TRBV20-1, the J gene TRBJ2-1; 9 bases align to TRBD1. The V and J ends lost 6 bases and 6 bases, in that order; junction bases with no gene match: 6. CDR3 size: 13 residues. CDR1 is DFQATT and CDR2 is SNEGSKA in the germline V gene (reference sequence). CDR3 residues: CSASPGQGNEQFF. In DNA, the CDR3 is TGCAGTGCCAGTCCGGGACAGGGCAATGAGCAGTTCTTC.

The chain carries TRBV2 and TRBJ1-1; D ambiguous. The CDR3 covers 14 residues. Between the trimmed V and J ends, which lost 2 bases and 7 bases, there was a span of 14 bases. Germline CDR1 is SNHLY and CDR2 is FYNNEI. CDR3 residues: CASSELRTSVEAFF. The CDR3 coding sequence is TGTGCCAGCAGTGAACTCAGAACGAGCGTTGAAGCTTTCTTT.

The V and J genes are TRBV5-6 and TRBJ1-4; perhaps TRBD1 as D (6 bases). CDR1 and CDR2 from the germline V gene are SGHDT and YYEEEE. This CDR3 contains 15 residues. Trimming took 0 bases from V and 8 from J, leaving 14 bases between them. CDR3 DNA sequence: TGTGCCAGCAGCTTGGCTGGCAGGGGTTGGGAAAAACTGTTTTTT. This translates into CASSLAGRGWEKLFF.

This clonotype was seen just once. CDR3 DNA: TGCAGTGCGGGGATCACATCGAACACCGGGGAGCTGTTTTTT. Translating gives CSAGITSNTGELFF. This chain links TRBV20-1 with TRBJ2-2; D unclear. The CDR3 runs 14 residues. Germline values: CDR1 DFQATT, CDR2 SNEGSKA (reference sequence). V was trimmed by 6 bases and J by 0 bases, leaving 11 bases between them.